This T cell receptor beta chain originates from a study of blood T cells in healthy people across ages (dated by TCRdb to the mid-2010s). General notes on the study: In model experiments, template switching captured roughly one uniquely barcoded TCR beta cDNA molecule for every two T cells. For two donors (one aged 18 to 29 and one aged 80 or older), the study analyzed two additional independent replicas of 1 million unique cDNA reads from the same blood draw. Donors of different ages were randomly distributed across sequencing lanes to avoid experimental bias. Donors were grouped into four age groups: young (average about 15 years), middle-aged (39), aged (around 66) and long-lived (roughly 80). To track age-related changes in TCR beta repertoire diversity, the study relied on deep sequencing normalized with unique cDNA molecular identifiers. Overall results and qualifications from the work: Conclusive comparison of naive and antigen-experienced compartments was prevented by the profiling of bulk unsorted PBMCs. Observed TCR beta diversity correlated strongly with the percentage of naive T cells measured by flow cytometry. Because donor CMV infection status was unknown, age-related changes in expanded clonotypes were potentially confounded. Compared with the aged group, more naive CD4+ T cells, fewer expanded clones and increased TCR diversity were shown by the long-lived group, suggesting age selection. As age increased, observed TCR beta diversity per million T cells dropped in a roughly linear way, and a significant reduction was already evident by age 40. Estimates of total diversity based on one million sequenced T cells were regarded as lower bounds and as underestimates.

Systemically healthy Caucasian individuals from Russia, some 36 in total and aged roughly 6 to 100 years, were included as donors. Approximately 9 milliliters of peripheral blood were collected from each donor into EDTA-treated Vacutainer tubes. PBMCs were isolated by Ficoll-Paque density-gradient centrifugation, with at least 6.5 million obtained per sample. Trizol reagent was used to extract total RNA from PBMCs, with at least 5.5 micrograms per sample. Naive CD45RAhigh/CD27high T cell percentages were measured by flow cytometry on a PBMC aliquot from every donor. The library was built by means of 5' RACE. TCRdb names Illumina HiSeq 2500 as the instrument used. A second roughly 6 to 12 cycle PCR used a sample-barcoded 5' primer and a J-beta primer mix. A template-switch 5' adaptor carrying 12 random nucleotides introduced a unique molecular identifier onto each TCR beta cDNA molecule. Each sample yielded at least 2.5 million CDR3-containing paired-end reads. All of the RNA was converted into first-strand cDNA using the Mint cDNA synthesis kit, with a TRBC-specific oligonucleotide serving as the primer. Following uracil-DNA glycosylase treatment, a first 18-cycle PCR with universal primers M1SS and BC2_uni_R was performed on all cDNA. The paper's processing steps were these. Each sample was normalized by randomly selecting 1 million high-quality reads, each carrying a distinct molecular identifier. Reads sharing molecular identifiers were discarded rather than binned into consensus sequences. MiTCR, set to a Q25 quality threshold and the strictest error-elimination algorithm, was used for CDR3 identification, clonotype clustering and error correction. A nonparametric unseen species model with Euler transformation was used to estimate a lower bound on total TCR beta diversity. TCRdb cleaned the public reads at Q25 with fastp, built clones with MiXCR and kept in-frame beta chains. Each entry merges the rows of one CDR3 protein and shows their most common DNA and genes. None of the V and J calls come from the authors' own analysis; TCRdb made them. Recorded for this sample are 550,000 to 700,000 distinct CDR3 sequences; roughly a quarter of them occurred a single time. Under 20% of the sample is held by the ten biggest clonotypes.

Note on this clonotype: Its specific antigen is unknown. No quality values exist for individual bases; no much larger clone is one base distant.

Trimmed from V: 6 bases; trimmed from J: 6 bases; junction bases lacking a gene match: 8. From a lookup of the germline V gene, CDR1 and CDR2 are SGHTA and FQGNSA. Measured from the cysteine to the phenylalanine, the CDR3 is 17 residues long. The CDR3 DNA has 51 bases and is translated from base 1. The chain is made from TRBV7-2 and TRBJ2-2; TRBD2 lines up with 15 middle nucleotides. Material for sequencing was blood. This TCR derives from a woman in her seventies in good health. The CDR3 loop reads CASRTTWTSGGAGELFF. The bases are TGTGCCAGCAGAACTACTTGGACTAGCGGGGGGGCCGGGGAGCTGTTTTTT.